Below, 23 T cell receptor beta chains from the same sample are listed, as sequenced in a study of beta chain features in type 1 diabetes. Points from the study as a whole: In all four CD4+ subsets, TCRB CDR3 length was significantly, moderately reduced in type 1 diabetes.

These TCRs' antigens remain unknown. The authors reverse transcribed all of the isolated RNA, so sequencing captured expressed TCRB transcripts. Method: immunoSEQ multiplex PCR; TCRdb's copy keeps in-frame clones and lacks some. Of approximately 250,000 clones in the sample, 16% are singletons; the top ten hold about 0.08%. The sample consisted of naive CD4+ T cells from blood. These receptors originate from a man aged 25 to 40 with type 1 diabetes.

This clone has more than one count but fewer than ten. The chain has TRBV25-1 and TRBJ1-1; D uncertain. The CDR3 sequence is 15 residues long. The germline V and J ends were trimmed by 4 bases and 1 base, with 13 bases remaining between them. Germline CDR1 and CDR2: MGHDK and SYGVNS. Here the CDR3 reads CASSVGSWKNTEAFF. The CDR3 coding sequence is TGTGCCAGCAGTGTAGGATCATGGAAGAACACTGAAGCTTTCTTT.

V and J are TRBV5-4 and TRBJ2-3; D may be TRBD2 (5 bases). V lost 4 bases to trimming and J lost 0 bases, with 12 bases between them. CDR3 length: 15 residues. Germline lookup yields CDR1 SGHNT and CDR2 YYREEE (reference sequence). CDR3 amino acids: CASSIYQRSTDTQYF. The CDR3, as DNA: TGTGCCAGCAGCATATATCAGCGGAGCACAGATACGCAGTATTTT.

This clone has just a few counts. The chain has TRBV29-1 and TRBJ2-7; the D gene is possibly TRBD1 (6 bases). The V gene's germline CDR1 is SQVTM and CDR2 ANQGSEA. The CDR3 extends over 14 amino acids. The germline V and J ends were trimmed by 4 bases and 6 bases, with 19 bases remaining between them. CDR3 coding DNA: TGCAGCGTTGGGACAGCCGTCGATGGGGGCGAGCAGTACTTC. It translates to CSVGTAVDGGEQYF.

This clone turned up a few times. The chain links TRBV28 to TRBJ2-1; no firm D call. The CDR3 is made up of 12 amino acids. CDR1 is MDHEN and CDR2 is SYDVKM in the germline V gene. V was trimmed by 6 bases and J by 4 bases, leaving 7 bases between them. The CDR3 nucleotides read TGTGCCAGCAGGTCAGGTTACAATGAGCAGTTCTTC. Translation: CASRSGYNEQFF.

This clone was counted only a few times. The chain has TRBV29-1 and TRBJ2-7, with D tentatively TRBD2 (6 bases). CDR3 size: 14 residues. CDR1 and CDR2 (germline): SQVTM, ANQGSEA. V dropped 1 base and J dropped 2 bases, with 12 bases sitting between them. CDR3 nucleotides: TGCAGCGTTGAAGGCTTAGCGGCCACCTACGAGCAGTACTTC. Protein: CSVEGLAATYEQYF.

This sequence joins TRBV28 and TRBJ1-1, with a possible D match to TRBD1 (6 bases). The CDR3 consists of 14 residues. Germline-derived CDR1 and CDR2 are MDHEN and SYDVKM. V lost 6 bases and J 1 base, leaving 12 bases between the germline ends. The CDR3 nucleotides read TGTGCCAGCAGCAGTACAGGGAGGAACACTGAAGCTTTCTTT. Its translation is CASSSTGRNTEAFF. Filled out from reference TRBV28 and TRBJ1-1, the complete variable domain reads DVKVTQSSRYLVKRTGEKVFLECVQDMDHENMFWYRQDPGLGLRLIYFSYDVKMKEKGDIPEGYSVSREKKERFSLILESASTNQTSMYLCASSSTGRNTEAFFGQGTRLTVV.

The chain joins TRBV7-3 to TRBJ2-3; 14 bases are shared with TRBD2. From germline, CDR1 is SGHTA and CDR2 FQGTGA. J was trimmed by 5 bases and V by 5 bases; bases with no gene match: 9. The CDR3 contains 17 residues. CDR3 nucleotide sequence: TGTGCCAGCAGCCCAACAGGGACTAGCGGGAGAGGAGATACGCAGTATTTT. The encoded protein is CASSPTGTSGRGDTQYF. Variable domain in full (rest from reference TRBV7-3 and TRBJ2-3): GAGVSQTPSNKVTEKGKYVELRCDPISGHTALYWYRQSLGQGPEFLIYFQGTGAADDSGLPNDRFFAVRPEGSVSTLKIQRTERGDSAVYLCASSPTGTSGRGDTQYFGPGTRLTVL.

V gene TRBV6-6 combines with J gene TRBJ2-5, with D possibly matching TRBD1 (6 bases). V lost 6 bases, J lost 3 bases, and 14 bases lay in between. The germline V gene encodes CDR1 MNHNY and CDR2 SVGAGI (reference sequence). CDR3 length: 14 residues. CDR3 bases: TGTGCCAGCAGGCGAGGACAGAACGAAGAGACCCAGTACTTC. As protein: CASRRGQNEETQYF.

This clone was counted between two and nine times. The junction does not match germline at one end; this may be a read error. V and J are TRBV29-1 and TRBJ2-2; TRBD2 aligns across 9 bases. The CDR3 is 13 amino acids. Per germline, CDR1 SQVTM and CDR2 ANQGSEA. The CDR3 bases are TGTGTGCCTCGGCGGGAGGGCACCGGGGAGCTGTTTTTT. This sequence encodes CVPRREGTGELFF.

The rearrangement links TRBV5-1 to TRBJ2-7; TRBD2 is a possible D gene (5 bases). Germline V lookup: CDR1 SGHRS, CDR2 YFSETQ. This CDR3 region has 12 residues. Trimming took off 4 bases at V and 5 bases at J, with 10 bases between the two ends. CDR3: CASSAGRDEQYF. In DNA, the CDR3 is TGCGCCAGCAGCGCGGGCCGAGACGAGCAGTACTTC.

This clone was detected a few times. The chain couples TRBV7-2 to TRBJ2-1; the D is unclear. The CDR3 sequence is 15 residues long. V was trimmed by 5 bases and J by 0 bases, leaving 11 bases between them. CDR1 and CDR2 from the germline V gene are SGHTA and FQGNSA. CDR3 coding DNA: TGTGCCAGCAGCCGAGCGTCGAGCTCCTACAATGAGCAGTTCTTC. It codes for CASSRASSSYNEQFF. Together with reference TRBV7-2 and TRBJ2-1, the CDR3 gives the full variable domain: GAGVSQSPSNKVTEKGKDVELRCDPISGHTALYWYRQSLGQGLEFLIYFQGNSAPDKSGLPSDRFSAERTGGSVSTLTIQRTQQEDSAVYLCASSRASSSYNEQFFGPGTRLTVL.

CDR3 nucleotide sequence: TGCAGCGTTGACCGACAGGGGGCAGGTGAGCAGTACTTC. Amino acids: CSVDRQGAGEQYF. The chain is built from TRBV29-1 and TRBJ2-7; the match to TRBD1 covers 10 bases. CDR1 is SQVTM and CDR2 is ANQGSEA in the germline V gene. The CDR3 runs to 13 residues. The trim removed 3 bases at V and 7 bases at J, leaving 6 bases unmatched.

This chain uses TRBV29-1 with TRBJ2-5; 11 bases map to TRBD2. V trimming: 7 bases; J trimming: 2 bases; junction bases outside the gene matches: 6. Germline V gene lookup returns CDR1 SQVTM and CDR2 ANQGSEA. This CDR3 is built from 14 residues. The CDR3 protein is CSALAGGPQETQYF. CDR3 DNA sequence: TGCAGCGCCTTAGCGGGAGGGCCTCAAGAGACCCAGTACTTC. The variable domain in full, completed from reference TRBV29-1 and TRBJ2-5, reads SAVISQKPSRDICQRGTSLTIQCQVDSQVTMMFWYRQQPGQSLTLIATANQGSEATYESGFVIDKFPISRPNLTFSTLTVSNMSPEDSSIYLCSALAGGPQETQYFGPGTRLLVL.

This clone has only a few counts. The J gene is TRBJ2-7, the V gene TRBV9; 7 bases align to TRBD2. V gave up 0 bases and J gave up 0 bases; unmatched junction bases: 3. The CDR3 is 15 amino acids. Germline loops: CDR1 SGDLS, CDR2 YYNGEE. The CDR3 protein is CASSVEGGSSYEQYF. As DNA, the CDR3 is TGTGCCAGCAGCGTAGAGGGAGGGAGCTCCTACGAGCAGTACTTC.

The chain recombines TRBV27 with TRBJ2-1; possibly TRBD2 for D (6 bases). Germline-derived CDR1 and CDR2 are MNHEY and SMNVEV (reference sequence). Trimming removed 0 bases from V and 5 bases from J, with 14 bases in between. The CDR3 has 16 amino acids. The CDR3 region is CASSLSGLSGDNEQFF. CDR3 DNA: TGTGCCAGCAGTTTATCGGGACTTTCGGGGGACAATGAGCAGTTCTTC.

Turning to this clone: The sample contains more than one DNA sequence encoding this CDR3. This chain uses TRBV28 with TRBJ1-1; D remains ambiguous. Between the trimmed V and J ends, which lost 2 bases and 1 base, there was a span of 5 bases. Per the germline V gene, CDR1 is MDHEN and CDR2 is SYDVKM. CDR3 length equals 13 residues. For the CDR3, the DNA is TGTGCCAGCAGTTTACTACAGAACACTGAAGCTTTCTTT. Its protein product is CASSLLQNTEAFF.

The CDR3 loop reads CASSEGGGSDGYTF. In DNA, the CDR3 is TGTGCCAGCTCCGAAGGAGGGGGGTCGGATGGCTACACCTTC. The chain has TRBV7-9 and TRBJ1-2, with a tentative D call TRBD1 (6 bases). The V end lost 8 bases, the J end lost 6 bases, and 19 bases lay between the germline ends. The CDR3 has 14 amino acids. CDR1 is SEHNR, CDR2 FQNEAQ, per germline (reference sequence). The full variable domain, rest sourced from reference TRBV7-9 and TRBJ1-2, is DTGVSQNPRHKITKRGQNVTFRCDPISEHNRLYWYRQTLGQGPEFLTYFQNEAQLEKSRLLSDRFSAERPKGSFSTLEIQRTEQGDSAMYLCASSEGGGSDGYTFGSGTRLTVV.

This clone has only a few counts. The CDR3 here is CAIKSLAGGTYEQYF. DNA of the CDR3: TGTGCCATCAAATCTCTAGCGGGAGGGACCTACGAGCAGTACTTC. This chain joins TRBV10-3 and TRBJ2-7; TRBD2 matches at 12 bases. Trimming removed 7 bases from V and 2 bases from J; junction bases left unmatched: 6. Germline V gene lookup returns CDR1 ENHRY and CDR2 SYGVKD. The CDR3 consists of 15 residues.

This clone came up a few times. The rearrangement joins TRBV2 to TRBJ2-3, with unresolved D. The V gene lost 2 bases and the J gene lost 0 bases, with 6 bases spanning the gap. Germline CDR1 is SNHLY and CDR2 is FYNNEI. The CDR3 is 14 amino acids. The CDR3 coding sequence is TGTGCCAGCAGTGAATCGTTGAGCACAGATACGCAGTATTTT. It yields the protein CASSESLSTDTQYF.

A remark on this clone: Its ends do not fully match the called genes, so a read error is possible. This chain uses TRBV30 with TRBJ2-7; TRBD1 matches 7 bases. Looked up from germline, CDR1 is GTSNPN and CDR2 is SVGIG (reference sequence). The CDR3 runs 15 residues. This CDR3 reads CALSYDRERAYEQYF. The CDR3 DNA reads TGTGCCTTGAGTTACGACAGGGAAAGAGCCTACGAGCAGTACTTC.

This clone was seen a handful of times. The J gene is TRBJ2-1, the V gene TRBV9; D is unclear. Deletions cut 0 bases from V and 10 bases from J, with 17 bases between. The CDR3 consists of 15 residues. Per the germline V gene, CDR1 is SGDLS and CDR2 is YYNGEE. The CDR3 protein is CASSVDVSGYGEQFF. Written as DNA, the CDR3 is TGTGCCAGCAGCGTAGACGTCTCCGGGTACGGGGAGCAGTTCTTC.

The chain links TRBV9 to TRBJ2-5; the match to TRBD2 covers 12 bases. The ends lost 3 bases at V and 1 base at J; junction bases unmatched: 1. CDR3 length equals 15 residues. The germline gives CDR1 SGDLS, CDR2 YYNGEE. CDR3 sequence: CASSGLAGVQETQYF. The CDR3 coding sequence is TGTGCCAGCAGCGGACTAGCGGGGGTCCAAGAGACCCAGTACTTC.

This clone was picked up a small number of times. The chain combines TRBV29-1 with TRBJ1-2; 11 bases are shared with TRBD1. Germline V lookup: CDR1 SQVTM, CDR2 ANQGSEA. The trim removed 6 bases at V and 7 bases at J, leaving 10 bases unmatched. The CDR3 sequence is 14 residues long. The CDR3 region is CSVEDGQGARGYTF. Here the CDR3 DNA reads TGCAGCGTCGAGGACGGACAGGGGGCTCGTGGCTACACCTTC.